The rows below give T cell receptor beta chains drawn from one sample of a study of T cell repertoires in cytomegalovirus infection. In TCRdb, the reads were re-called with MiXCR into one record per CDR3 protein. The sample carries approximately 1,000,000 distinct CDR3 sequences, approximately 31% recorded once. Antigen specificity for these receptors is unknown. Sequencing used cultured CD8+ T cells from PBMCs, obtained from culture after CMV antigen stimulation. These TCRs come from a human donor in good health (CMV status not recorded). Some clones in this sample may be carry-over from other donors' samples. Both conserved end residues are part of each CDR3. A D gene is named only where the DNA matches it firmly. Not all rows give a size; the values are once, few, many and, for expanded clones, a class.

clone size	V gene	CDR3 length	J gene	D gene	CDR3 protein	CDR3 DNA
.	TRBV7-8	16	TRBJ2-5	.	CASSLNSAGRDETQYF	TGTGCCAGCAGCTTAAATTCAGCGGGTCGCGATGAGACCCAGTACTTC
few	TRBV7-6	13	TRBJ1-1	.	CASSLGQETEAFF	TGTGCCAGCAGCTTAGGACAGGAAACTGAAGCTTTCTTT
.	TRBV11-1	12	TRBJ2-7	.	CASSLRLDEQYF	TGTGCCAGCAGCCTTCGACTAGACGAGCAGTACTTC
few	TRBV4-1	15	TRBJ1-5	.	CASSQGQANNQPQHF	TGCGCCAGCAGCCAAGGACAGGCCAACAATCAGCCCCAGCATTTT
few	TRBV6-2/TRBV6-3	15	TRBJ1-1	TRBD1	CASSYYRGPNTEAFF	TGTGCCAGCAGTTACTACAGGGGGCCGAACACTGAAGCTTTCTTT
.	TRBV29-1	14	TRBJ2-1	TRBD1	CSVDLQGAYNEQFF	TGCAGCGTTGATCTACAGGGGGCTTACAATGAGCAGTTCTTC
.	TRBV6-1	14	TRBJ1-1	.	CASSTKVMNTEAFF	TGTGCCAGCAGTACAAAGGTAATGAACACTGAAGCTTTCTTT
many	TRBV7-8	15	TRBJ2-7	TRBD1	CASSLQGESFYEQYF	TGTGCCAGCAGCTTACAGGGGGAGTCGTTCTACGAGCAGTACTTC
many	TRBV7-6	16	TRBJ2-3	TRBD2	CASSFRGGGSTDTQYF	TGTGCCAGCAGCTTTAGGGGCGGGGGTAGCACAGATACGCAGTATTTT
few	TRBV7-9	15	TRBJ1-2	TRBD1	CASSSSGGANYGYTF	TGTGCCAGCAGCTCTTCAGGGGGCGCGAACTATGGCTACACCTTC
.	TRBV11-2	15	TRBJ1-4	TRBD1	CASSPAGQANEKLFF	TGTGCCAGCAGCCCAGCCGGACAGGCTAATGAAAAACTGTTTTTT
.	TRBV6-1	13	TRBJ1-1	.	CASSERQSTEAFF	TGTGCCAGCAGTGAAAGGCAGAGCACTGAAGCTTTCTTT
.	TRBV7-8	15	TRBJ2-7	TRBD2	CASSSSGGDYYEQYF	TGTGCCAGCAGCTCTAGCGGGGGGGATTACTACGAGCAGTACTTC
.	TRBV27	16	TRBJ2-7	.	CASPTRPSGTFYEQYF	TGTGCCAGCCCTACCCGCCCGTCGGGGACCTTCTACGAGCAGTACTTC
.	TRBV5-1	16	TRBJ2-3	.	CASSLDVWSPTDTQYF	TGCGCCAGCAGCTTGGATGTATGGAGTCCCACAGATACGCAGTATTTT
.	TRBV5-3	15	TRBJ2-3	.	CASSPWLRGTDTQYF	TGTGCCAGCAGTCCTTGGCTGCGGGGAACAGATACGCAGTATTTT
few	TRBV6-5	12	TRBJ2-7	.	CASSPDSDEQYF	TGTGCCAGCAGTCCGGACTCAGACGAGCAGTACTTC
few	TRBV19	13	TRBJ2-1	.	CASIGSSYNEQFF	TGTGCCAGTATCGGCAGCTCCTACAATGAGCAGTTCTTC
few	TRBV10-3	13	TRBJ2-7	.	CAIRMTPTYEQYF	TGTGCCATCAGGATGACACCAACCTACGAGCAGTACTTC
.	TRBV12-3/TRBV12-4	12	TRBJ2-1	.	CASRGGGNEQFF	TGTGCCAGCAGGGGGGGCGGCAATGAGCAGTTCTTC
few	TRBV12-5	18	TRBJ2-3	TRBD1	CASGFAIDGDRSTDTQYF	TGTGCTAGTGGTTTTGCCATCGACGGGGACAGGAGCACAGATACGCAGTATTTT
few	TRBV7-9	15	TRBJ2-1	TRBD1	CASPPDRGNYNEQFF	TGTGCCAGCCCCCCGGACAGGGGGAACTACAATGAGCAGTTCTTC
many	TRBV7-2	18	TRBJ1-1	TRBD1	CASSLNRDRGDLNTEAFF	TGTGCCAGCAGCTTAAATCGGGACAGGGGAGACTTGAACACTGAAGCTTTCTTT
.	TRBV11-2	18	TRBJ2-5	TRBD2	CASSLLKTSGGVEETQYF	TGTGCCAGCAGCTTATTGAAGACTAGCGGGGGGGTTGAGGAGACCCAGTACTTC
many	TRBV7-6	13	TRBJ1-1	.	CASSLTGTTEAFF	TGTGCCAGCAGCTTGACAGGTACCACTGAAGCTTTCTTT
.	TRBV19	15	TRBJ1-5	.	CASSIIGGFNQPQHF	TGTGCCAGTAGTATAATTGGAGGGTTCAATCAGCCCCAGCATTTT
.	TRBV6-4	13	TRBJ1-1	.	CASARGLNTEAFF	TGTGCCAGCGCCAGAGGATTGAACACTGAAGCTTTCTTT
.	TRBV6-1	15	TRBJ1-1	.	CASSLRAYPNTEAFF	TGTGCCAGCAGTCTCAGAGCGTACCCGAACACTGAAGCTTTCTTT
.	TRBV13	14	TRBJ2-5	.	CASSLVLAQETQYF	TGTGCCAGCAGCTTGGTGCTAGCGCAAGAGACCCAGTACTTC
.	TRBV4-3	17	TRBJ1-1	TRBD1	CASSQVITGTGATEAFF	TGCGCCAGCAGCCAAGTGATAACCGGGACAGGGGCCACTGAAGCTTTCTTT
.	TRBV7-8	17	TRBJ1-4	TRBD1	CASRAPGQGITNEKLFF	TGTGCCAGCAGAGCTCCGGGACAGGGCATAACTAATGAAAAACTGTTTTTT
few	TRBV6-1	17	TRBJ1-6	TRBD1	CASSNNRDRVWHSPLHF	TGTGCCAGCAGTAACAACCGGGACAGGGTTTGGCATTCACCCCTCCACTTT
few	TRBV6-2/TRBV6-3	15	TRBJ1-1	.	CASIEVGIGNTEAFF	TGTGCCAGCATTGAGGTCGGGATCGGGAACACTGAAGCTTTCTTT
.	TRBV7-9	13	TRBJ2-5	.	CASSSPVRETQYF	TGTGCCAGCAGCTCACCGGTCCGAGAGACCCAGTACTTC
.	TRBV9	15	TRBJ1-3	.	CASSGSGVVGNTIYF	TGTGCCAGCAGCGGATCAGGGGTAGTTGGAAACACCATATATTTT
few	TRBV4-1	15	TRBJ2-3	.	CASSQERVETDTQYF	TGCGCCAGCAGCCAAGAAAGGGTTGAAACAGATACGCAGTATTTT
.	TRBV19	16	TRBJ2-3	TRBD1	CASSLPQGATTDTQYF	TGTGCCAGTAGTCTTCCTCAGGGGGCAACCACAGATACGCAGTATTTT
.	TRBV20-1	13	TRBJ1-2	TRBD1	CSADTGEDYGYTF	TGCAGTGCCGATACAGGGGAGGACTATGGCTACACCTTC
many	TRBV4-1	14	TRBJ1-5	TRBD1	CASSQGDRVQPQHF	TGCGCCAGCAGCCAAGGGGACAGGGTACAGCCCCAGCATTTT
few	TRBV6-1	15	TRBJ1-2	.	CASSEVNTANYGYTF	TGTGCCAGCAGTGAAGTTAACACGGCTAACTATGGCTACACCTTC
.	TRBV23-1	17	TRBJ2-2	TRBD1	CASINGDREPDTGELFF	TGCGCCAGCATCAACGGGGACAGGGAGCCGGACACCGGGGAGCTGTTTTTT
once	TRBV5-3	13	TRBJ2-5	.	CASSLAGYETQYF	TGTGCCAGCAGCTTGGCGGGATATGAGACCCAGTACTTC
few	TRBV6-1	16	TRBJ2-1	TRBD2	CASSETAGGINNEQFF	TGTGCCAGCAGTGAAACGGCGGGGGGCATAAACAATGAGCAGTTCTTC
.	TRBV4-1	16	TRBJ2-7	.	CASSQEGGLSSYEQYF	TGCGCCAGCAGCCAAGAGGGCGGGCTGAGCTCCTACGAGCAGTACTTC
few	TRBV14	15	TRBJ2-2	TRBD2	CASSALAGGPGELFF	TGTGCCAGCAGCGCCCTAGCGGGGGGGCCCGGGGAGCTGTTTTTT
many	TRBV7-2	14	TRBJ2-1	.	CASSFVDPDNEQFF	TGTGCCAGCAGCTTTGTCGACCCCGACAATGAGCAGTTCTTC
.	TRBV6-2/TRBV6-3	16	TRBJ2-1	.	CASSYSRILSYNEQFF	TGTGCCAGCAGTTACTCCAGGATCCTCTCCTACAATGAGCAGTTCTTC
.	TRBV9	15	TRBJ2-1	TRBD2	CASSAGTSGAPEQFF	TGTGCCAGCAGCGCTGGGACTAGCGGGGCGCCCGAGCAGTTCTTC
few	TRBV4-1	15	TRBJ1-2	TRBD1	CASSQTTGGGYGYTF	TGCGCCAGCAGCCAAACCACAGGGGGCGGCTATGGCTACACCTTC
.	TRBV4-1	12	TRBJ1-4	.	CASSAVGEKLFF	TGCGCCAGCAGCGCCGTTGGGGAAAAACTGTTTTTT
.	TRBV4-1	16	TRBJ1-3	.	CASSQDPGDLGNTIYF	TGCGCCAGCAGCCAAGATCCCGGAGACTTGGGAAACACCATATATTTT
few	TRBV27	12	TRBJ2-3	.	CASRGPADTQYF	TGTGCCAGCAGAGGTCCTGCAGATACGCAGTATTTT
few	TRBV6-2/TRBV6-3	12	TRBJ1-2	TRBD1	CASRTGALGYTF	TGTGCCAGCAGGACAGGGGCCCTAGGCTACACCTTC